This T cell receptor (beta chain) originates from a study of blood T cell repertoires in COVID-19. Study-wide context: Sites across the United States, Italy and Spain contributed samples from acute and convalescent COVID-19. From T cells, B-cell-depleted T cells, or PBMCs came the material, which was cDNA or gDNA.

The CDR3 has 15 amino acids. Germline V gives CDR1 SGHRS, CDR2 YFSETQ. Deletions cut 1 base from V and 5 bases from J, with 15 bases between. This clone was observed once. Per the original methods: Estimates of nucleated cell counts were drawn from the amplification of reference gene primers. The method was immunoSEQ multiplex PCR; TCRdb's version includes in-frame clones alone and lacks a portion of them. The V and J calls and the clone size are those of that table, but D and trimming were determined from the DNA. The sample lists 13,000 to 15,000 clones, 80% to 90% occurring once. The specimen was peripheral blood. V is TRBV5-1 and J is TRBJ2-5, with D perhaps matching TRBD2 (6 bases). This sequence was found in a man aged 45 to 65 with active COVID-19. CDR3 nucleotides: TGCGCCAGCAGCTTGTCCGACGCGGGACTGGAGACCCAGTACTTC. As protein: CASSLSDAGLETQYF.